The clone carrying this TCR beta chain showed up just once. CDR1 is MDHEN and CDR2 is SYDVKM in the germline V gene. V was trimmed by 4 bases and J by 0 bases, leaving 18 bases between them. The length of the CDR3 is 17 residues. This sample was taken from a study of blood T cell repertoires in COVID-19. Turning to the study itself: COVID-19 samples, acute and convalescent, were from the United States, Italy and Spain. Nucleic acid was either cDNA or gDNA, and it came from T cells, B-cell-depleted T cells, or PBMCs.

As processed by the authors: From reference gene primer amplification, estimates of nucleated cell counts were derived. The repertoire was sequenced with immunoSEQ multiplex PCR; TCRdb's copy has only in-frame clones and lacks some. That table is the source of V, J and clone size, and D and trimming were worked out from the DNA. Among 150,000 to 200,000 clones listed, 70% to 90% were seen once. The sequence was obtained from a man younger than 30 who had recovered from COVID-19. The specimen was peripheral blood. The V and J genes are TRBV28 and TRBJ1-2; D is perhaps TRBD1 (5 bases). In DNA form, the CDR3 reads TGTGCCAGCAGTTCGCCGGGACTTTCGCCGACTAACTATGGCTACACCTTC. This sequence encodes CASSSPGLSPTNYGYTF.